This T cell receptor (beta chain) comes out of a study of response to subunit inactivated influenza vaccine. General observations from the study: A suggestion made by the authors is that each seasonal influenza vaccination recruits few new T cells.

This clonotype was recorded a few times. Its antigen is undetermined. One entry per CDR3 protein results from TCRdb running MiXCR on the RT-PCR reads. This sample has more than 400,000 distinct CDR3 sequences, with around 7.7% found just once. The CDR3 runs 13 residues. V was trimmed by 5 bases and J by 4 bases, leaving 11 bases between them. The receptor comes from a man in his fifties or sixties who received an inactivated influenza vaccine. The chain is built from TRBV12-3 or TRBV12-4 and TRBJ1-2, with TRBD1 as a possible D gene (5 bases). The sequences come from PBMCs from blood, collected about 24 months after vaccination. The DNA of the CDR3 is TGTGCCAGCAGTAGGGACCCTATCTATGGCTACACCTTC. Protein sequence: CASSRDPIYGYTF.